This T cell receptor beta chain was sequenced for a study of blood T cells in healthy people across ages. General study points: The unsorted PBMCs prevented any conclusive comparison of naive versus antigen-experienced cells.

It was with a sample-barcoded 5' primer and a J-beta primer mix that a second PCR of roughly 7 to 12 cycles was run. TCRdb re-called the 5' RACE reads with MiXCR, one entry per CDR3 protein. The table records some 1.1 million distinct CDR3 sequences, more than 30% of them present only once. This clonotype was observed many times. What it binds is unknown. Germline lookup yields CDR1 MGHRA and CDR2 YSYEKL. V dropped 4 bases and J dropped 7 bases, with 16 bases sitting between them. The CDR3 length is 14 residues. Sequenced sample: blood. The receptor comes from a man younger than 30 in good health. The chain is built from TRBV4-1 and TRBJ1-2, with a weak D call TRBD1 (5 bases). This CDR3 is CASSLERYGGGYTF. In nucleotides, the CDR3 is TGCGCCAGCAGCCTTGAACGGTACGGGGGTGGCTACACCTTC.